This T cell receptor (beta chain) was recorded in a study of PD-1 blockade in mismatch repair-deficient tumors. As for the study in general: Patients had around 12 mismatch repair-deficient cancer types, all previously treated and progressing.

CDR3 length: 15 residues. CDR1 SGDLS and CDR2 YYNGEE come from the germline V gene. The junction had 7 bases not matched to a gene; V was cut back by 4 bases and J by 8 bases. Note on this clone: Its antigen remains unknown.

Assay used: immunoSEQ multiplex PCR; TCRdb lists only in-frame clones, some missing. The repertoire holds tens of thousands of clones, 78% seen once, with about 3.1% in the top ten. Findings of the study overall: After pembrolizumab, tumor-resident clones rose rapidly, then generally contracted before radiologic responses.

All patients were mismatch repair deficient, assessed by either PCR or immunohistochemistry. A few pembrolizumab responders had their TCRs sequenced. This clonotype was sampled from an adult with mismatch repair-deficient cancer. V and J are TRBV9 and TRBJ1-4; 11 bases agree with TRBD1. Sequencing was performed on peripheral blood, taken 4 weeks after starting pembrolizumab. Here the CDR3 reads CASSLPGQGGEKLFF. The CDR3, as DNA: TGTGCCAGCAGCCTTCCGGGACAGGGGGGCGAAAAACTGTTTTTT.